Presented here are 18 T cell receptor beta chains from one specimen sequenced in a study of T cells after yellow fever vaccination. TCRdb used MiXCR to reprocess the 5' RACE reads, holding one entry per CDR3 protein. The repertoire has around 72,000 distinct CDR3 sequences, about 7.2% of them found once; the top ten carry approximately 30%. The sequenced sample was CD8+ T cells sorted from PBMCs, obtained approximately 11 days after the first yellow fever vaccination. The receptor set was obtained from a man younger than 30 who received the YFV17D yellow fever vaccine.

In its sample, this clonotype was seen many times. The chain combines TRBV12-3 or TRBV12-4 with TRBJ1-2, with 7 bases that match TRBD1. This CDR3 contains 13 residues. Trimming took 6 bases from V and 5 from J; bases not matched to a gene: 6. CDR3: CASSPGQTYGYTF. CDR3 nucleotide sequence: TGTGCCAGCAGCCCGGGACAGACGTATGGCTACACCTTC.

In its sample, this clonotype was seen many times. The gene calls are TRBV11-2 and TRBJ2-1; D is possibly TRBD1 (5 bases). Germline lookup yields CDR1 SGHAT and CDR2 FQNNGV. The V gene lost 2 bases and the J gene lost 1 base, with 6 bases spanning the gap. The CDR3 is made up of 14 amino acids. The CDR3 is CASSLQGSYNEQFF. CDR3 bases: TGTGCCAGCAGCTTACAGGGTTCCTACAATGAGCAGTTCTTC.

The rearrangement joins TRBV7-8 to TRBJ1-5; perhaps TRBD1 as D (5 bases). There are 13 residues in the CDR3. Trimming pared 2 bases from V and 6 bases from J, leaving 8 bases between. The germline gives CDR1 SGHVS, CDR2 FQNEAQ. CDR3 loop: CASSLFGGQPQHF. The CDR3 DNA sequence: TGTGCCAGCAGCTTATTTGGGGGTCAGCCCCAGCATTTT.

This clonotype was counted ten times or more. For the CDR3, the DNA is TGCAGCGTTAAATTTTTGGACCCTGAAGCTTTCTTT. As protein: CSVKFLDPEAFF. The chain joins TRBV29-1 to TRBJ1-1, with D unclear. This CDR3 is 12 amino acids long. Germline V gene data show CDR1 as SQVTM and CDR2 as ANQGSEA. The V gene lost 5 bases and the J gene lost 6 bases, with 13 bases spanning the gap.

About this clonotype: A much bigger clone sits one base away, suggesting this may be a read error. This chain connects TRBV11-2 to TRBJ1-1; D is undetermined. The V end lost 4 bases, the J end lost 4 bases, and 10 bases lay between the germline ends. Germline V gene lookup returns CDR1 SGHAT and CDR2 FQNNGV. The CDR3 length is 13 residues. The CDR3 protein is CASSSLEITEAFF. As DNA, the CDR3 is TGTGCCAGCAGCTCCTTGGAGATCACTGAAGCTTTCTTT.

This clonotype was seen once. V and J are TRBV4-1 and TRBJ2-7; 8 bases are a match to TRBD1. The CDR3 loop spans 13 amino acids. The trim removed 2 bases at V and 7 bases at J, leaving 4 bases unmatched. The germline V gene encodes CDR1 MGHRA and CDR2 YSYEKL. CDR3 residues: CASSQYRGSEQYF. The CDR3 bases are TGCGCCAGCAGCCAATACAGGGGGAGTGAGCAGTACTTC.

The chain combines TRBV6-1 with TRBJ2-5; 7 positions agree with TRBD1. V was clipped by 8 bases and J by 4 bases; unmatched bases: 13. This CDR3 contains 15 residues. Germline V gene sequence: CDR1 MNHNS, CDR2 SASEGT. Here the CDR3 reads CASGWDSQTGETQYF. The CDR3 DNA follows: TGTGCCAGCGGATGGGACAGCCAAACAGGAGAGACCCAGTACTTC.

This clonotype was picked up many times. Sequence at one end of the junction differs from germline and may be a read error. This sequence joins TRBV3-1 and TRBJ1-2, with TRBD1 matching 7 bases. The CDR3 sequence is 15 residues long. Germline-derived CDR1 and CDR2 are LGHDT and YNNKEL (reference sequence). CDR3 DNA: TGTGCCAGCCATTATACGGGGACAGCTAACTATGGGTACACCTTC. Translating it yields CASHYTGTANYGYTF.

V and J are TRBV7-9 and TRBJ2-5, with unresolved D. CDR3 length equals 13 residues. Germline V gene sequence: CDR1 SEHNR, CDR2 FQNEAQ (reference sequence). The V and J ends lost 0 bases and 8 bases respectively, with 10 bases between them. The CDR3 nucleotides read TGTGCCAGCAGCTTAGCTACGGATATAACCCAGTACTTC. It yields the protein CASSLATDITQYF.

This clonotype was seen ten or more times. The J gene is TRBJ2-5, the V gene TRBV5-6, with TRBD1 matching 7 bases. This CDR3 contains 14 residues. The trim removed 2 bases at V and 5 bases at J, leaving 6 bases unmatched. Germline V gene data show CDR1 as SGHDT and CDR2 as YYEEEE. In DNA, the CDR3 is TGTGCCAGCAGCTTTGAGGGGGCATGGGAGACCCAGTACTTC. Its protein product is CASSFEGAWETQYF. The entire variable domain, with the rest obtained from reference TRBV5-6 and TRBJ2-5, is as follows: DAGVTQSPTHLIKTRGQQVTLRCSPKSGHDTVSWYQQALGQGPQFIFQYYEEEERQRGNFPDRFSGHQFPNYSSELNVNALLLGDSALYLCASSFEGAWETQYFGPGTRLLVL.

This clonotype was counted at least ten times. The chain carries TRBV6-5 and TRBJ2-5, with D unclear. CDR1 and CDR2 (germline): MNHEY, SVGAGI. The CDR3 extends over 11 amino acids. Trimming took 8 bases from V and 12 from J, leaving 16 bases between them. CDR3 DNA: TGTGCCAGCTCCCTCCGCTGTGGGGAGTACTTC. Amino acids: CASSLRCGEYF.

This clonotype has ten or more counts. The rearrangement links TRBV6-1 to TRBJ2-3; perhaps D is TRBD1 or TRBD2 (5 bases each). V shed 6 bases and J shed 2 bases, with 12 bases lying between them. The germline V gene has CDR1 MNHNS and CDR2 SASEGT. There are 14 residues in the CDR3. The CDR3 reads CASRSREYTDTQYF. The CDR3 DNA sequence: TGTGCCAGCAGGAGCAGGGAGTACACAGATACGCAGTATTTT.

This clonotype was detected many times. The V gene is TRBV6-5, the J gene TRBJ1-2; D is uncertain. Trimming removed 4 bases from V and 0 bases from J, with 9 bases in between. Germline-derived CDR1 and CDR2 are MNHEY and SVGAGI. This CDR3 is 14 amino acids long. The CDR3 region has the DNA TGTGCCAGCAGTTTTCTCACTACTAACTATGGCTACACCTTC. The encoded protein is CASSFLTTNYGYTF.

This clonotype was observed a handful of times. The chain uses TRBV7-9 and TRBJ1-4, with D maybe TRBD1 (5 bases). Trimming stripped 7 bases from V and 3 bases from J, with 18 bases between. The CDR3 is made up of 16 amino acids. CDR1 and CDR2 from the germline V gene are SEHNR and FQNEAQ (reference sequence). The CDR3 DNA reads as TGTGCCAGCACCAAAGTCGTTGGGGCCGCTAATGAAAAACTGTTTTTT. It specifies CASTKVVGAANEKLFF.

CDR3 sequence reads: CASSQDRLAGSTDTQYF. Written as DNA, the CDR3 is TGCGCCAGCAGCCAAGATCGCCTAGCGGGGAGCACAGATACGCAGTATTTT. The chain uses TRBV4-3 and TRBJ2-3; TRBD2 matches 9 bases. CDR1 is LGHNA, CDR2 YSLEER, per germline. The length of the CDR3 is 17 residues. V lost 0 bases, J lost 0 bases, and 4 bases stayed unmatched.

V is TRBV7-2 and J is TRBJ2-3, with TRBD2 identical over 10 bases. The germline V gene encodes CDR1 SGHTA and CDR2 FQGNSA. After removal of 5 bases from V and 4 bases from J, the junction contained 6 bases not matched to a gene. This CDR3 has 15 residues. CDR3 loop: CASSPLSGGPDTQYF. DNA for the CDR3: TGTGCCAGCAGCCCCCTTAGCGGGGGGCCAGATACGCAGTATTTT. The complete variable domain, with remaining parts taken from reference TRBV7-2 and TRBJ2-3, reads GAGVSQSPSNKVTEKGKDVELRCDPISGHTALYWYRQSLGQGLEFLIYFQGNSAPDKSGLPSDRFSAERTGGSVSTLTIQRTQQEDSAVYLCASSPLSGGPDTQYFGPGTRLTVL.

This clonotype appeared many times. The rearrangement joins TRBV5-1 to TRBJ2-7; a weak D match, TRBD2 (7 bases). The ends were cut back, 0 bases at V and 2 bases at J, with 9 bases in the middle. This CDR3 spans 14 amino acids. Germline values: CDR1 SGHRS, CDR2 YFSETQ. CDR3 DNA: TGCGCCAGCAGCTTGGAAGGGGGGGCCTACGAGCAGTACTTC. It codes for CASSLEGGAYEQYF.

The rearrangement links TRBV6-1 to TRBJ1-5, with D tentatively TRBD1 (5 bases). The CDR3 is 14 amino acids. Trimming cost V 4 bases and J 6 bases, with 13 bases left between them. Germline assignment: CDR1 MNHNS and CDR2 SASEGT. The DNA of the CDR3 is TGTGCCAGCAGTGGAGGGGCTGATTCTCAGCCCCAGCATTTT. Amino acid sequence: CASSGGADSQPQHF.